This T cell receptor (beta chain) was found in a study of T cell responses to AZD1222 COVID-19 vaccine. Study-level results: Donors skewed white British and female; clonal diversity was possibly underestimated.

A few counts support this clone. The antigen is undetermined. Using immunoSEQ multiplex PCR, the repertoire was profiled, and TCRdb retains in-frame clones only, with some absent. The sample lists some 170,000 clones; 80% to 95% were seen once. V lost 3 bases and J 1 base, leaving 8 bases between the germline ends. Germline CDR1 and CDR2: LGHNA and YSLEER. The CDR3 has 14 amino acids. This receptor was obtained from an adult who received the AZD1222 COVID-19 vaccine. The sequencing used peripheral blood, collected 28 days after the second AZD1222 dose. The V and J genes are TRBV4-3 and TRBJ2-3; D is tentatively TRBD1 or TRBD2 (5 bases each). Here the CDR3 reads CASSHGAGTDTQYF. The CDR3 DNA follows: TGCGCCAGCAGCCACGGGGCGGGCACAGATACGCAGTATTTT.